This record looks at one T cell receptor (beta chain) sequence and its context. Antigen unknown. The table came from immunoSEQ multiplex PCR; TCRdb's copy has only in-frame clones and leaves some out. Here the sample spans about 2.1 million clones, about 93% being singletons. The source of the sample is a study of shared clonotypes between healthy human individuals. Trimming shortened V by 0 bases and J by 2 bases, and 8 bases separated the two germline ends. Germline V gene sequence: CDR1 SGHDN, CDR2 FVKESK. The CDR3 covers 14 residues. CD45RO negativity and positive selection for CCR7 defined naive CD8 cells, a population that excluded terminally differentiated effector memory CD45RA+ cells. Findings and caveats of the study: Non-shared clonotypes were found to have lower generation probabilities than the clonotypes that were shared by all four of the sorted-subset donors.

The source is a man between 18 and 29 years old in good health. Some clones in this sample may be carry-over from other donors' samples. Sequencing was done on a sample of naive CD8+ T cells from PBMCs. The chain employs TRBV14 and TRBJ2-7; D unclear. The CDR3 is CASSQESPTYEQYF. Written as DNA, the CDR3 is TGTGCCAGCAGCCAAGAGTCACCGACCTACGAGCAGTACTTC.